These 29 T cell receptor beta chains came from one sample sequenced in a study of blood T cell repertoires in COVID-19. Sequencing used immunoSEQ multiplex PCR; TCRdb keeps in-frame clones, though not all of them. Among some 99,000 clones listed, 90% were seen once. Material: peripheral blood. The receptors stem from a human donor in a cohort sampled during active COVID-19.

The chain links TRBV18 to TRBJ1-1; the D is unclear. The germline V and J ends were trimmed by 3 bases and 5 bases, with 10 bases remaining between them. The V gene's germline CDR1 is KGHSH and CDR2 LQKENI. The CDR3 consists of 13 residues. The CDR3 here is CASSPRRDTEAFF. In nucleotides, the CDR3 is TGTGCCAGCTCACCTCGTCGCGATACTGAAGCTTTCTTT.

This chain uses TRBV10-3 with TRBJ1-3; 10 bases are shared with TRBD1. Losses at the gene ends were 6 bases for V and 7 bases for J; bases not matched to a gene: 0. The CDR3 is 12 amino acids. Germline lookup yields CDR1 ENHRY and CDR2 SYGVKD. In DNA form, the CDR3 reads TGTGCCATCAGGGGACAGGGGAACACCATATATTTT. Residues: CAIRGQGNTIYF.

This sequence joins TRBV6-6 and TRBJ1-4; possibly TRBD1 for D (6 bases). CDR3 size: 16 residues. Per the germline V gene, CDR1 is MNHNY and CDR2 is SVGAGI (reference sequence). The ends were cut back, 11 bases at V and 14 bases at J, with 33 bases in the middle. This chain's CDR3 is CARRPRRGRGGGGLFF. CDR3 DNA: TGTGCCCGCCGCCCCCGCCGGGGGCGGGGGGGCGGGGGCCTGTTTTTT.

This clone was observed a handful of times. The chain combines TRBV4-1 with TRBJ1-3; D perhaps matches TRBD1 (5 bases). The V end was cut by 0 bases, the J end by 0 bases, with 12 bases between. CDR3 length equals 17 residues. Per the germline V gene, CDR1 is MGHRA and CDR2 is YSYEKL. CDR3 nucleotides: TGCGCCAGCAGCCAAGATCGGTCGGGGGGCTCTGGAAACACCATATATTTT. Translated: CASSQDRSGGSGNTIYF.

The J gene is TRBJ2-4, the V gene TRBV4-2; D is undetermined. Germline V gene data show CDR1 as LGHNA and CDR2 as YNFKEQ. This CDR3 is 17 amino acids long. V lost 0 bases to trimming and J lost 0 bases, with 12 bases between them. CDR3 in amino acids: CASSQESFFTAKNIQYF. The CDR3 DNA sequence: TGTGCCAGCAGCCAAGAGAGTTTTTTCACAGCCAAAAACATTCAGTACTTC.

V is TRBV28 and J is TRBJ2-5, with unresolved D. The germline gives CDR1 MDHEN, CDR2 SYDVKM. Trimming removed 6 bases from V and 4 bases from J, with 12 bases in between. This CDR3 has 13 amino acids. The chain's CDR3 is CASRVRLPETQYF. The CDR3 DNA sequence: TGTGCCAGCAGAGTCAGGTTACCAGAGACCCAGTACTTC.

The count of this clone is one. The chain has TRBV7-9 and TRBJ2-7; the match to TRBD1 covers 7 bases. This CDR3 comprises 15 residues. Germline values: CDR1 SEHNR, CDR2 FQNEAQ (reference sequence). V lost 5 bases, J lost 2 bases, and 9 bases stayed unmatched. CDR3 coding DNA: TGTGCCAGCAGCGGCCTAAGGGGGCGACCCTACGAGCAGTACTTC. Amino acids: CASSGLRGRPYEQYF.

The rearrangement uses TRBV24-1 and TRBJ2-2; 10 nucleotides line up with TRBD2. Germline V gene sequence: CDR1 KGHDR, CDR2 SFDVKD. The V segment lost 3 bases and the J segment 5 bases; nucleotides outside the gene matches: 11. CDR3 length: 18 amino acids. CDR3 in DNA: TGTGCCACCAGTGATACGGAAAGCGGGAGGGCCCGGACCGGGGAGCTGTTTTTT. Its protein product is CATSDTESGRARTGELFF.

V gene TRBV3-1 (or the pseudogene TRBV3-2) combines with J gene TRBJ2-1; 7 nucleotides align to TRBD2. The junction had 12 bases not matched to a gene; V was cut back by 4 bases and J by 6 bases. The CDR3 loop spans 16 amino acids. Germline V gene lookup returns CDR1 LGHDT and CDR2 YNNKEL (reference sequence). For the CDR3, the DNA is TGTGCCAGCAGCCTCCCCTCGGGACTACCTATCAATGAGCAGTTCTTC. This gives the protein CASSLPSGLPINEQFF.

V and J are TRBV18 and TRBJ2-7; the D is unclear. The germline V and J ends were trimmed by 5 bases and 4 bases, with 12 bases remaining between them. In germline, CDR1 is KGHSH, CDR2 LQKENI. This CDR3 has 13 residues. In nucleotides, the CDR3 is TGTGCCAGCTCAGAATTACCCGGGTACGAGCAGTACTTC. Its translation: CASSELPGYEQYF.

The chain couples TRBV19 to TRBJ2-1; no definite D call. Deletions cut 0 bases from V and 9 bases from J, with 12 bases between. Germline assignment: CDR1 LNHDA and CDR2 SQIVND (reference sequence). CDR3 length: 14 amino acids. The CDR3 sequence is CASSIELVRSEQFF. The CDR3 nucleotides read TGTGCCAGTAGTATAGAGCTAGTTCGGAGTGAGCAGTTCTTC.

This clone has just one count. This rearrangement joins TRBV6-2 or TRBV6-3 to TRBJ2-1; D is unresolved. The V and J ends lost 0 bases and 4 bases respectively, with 13 bases between them. Germline V gives CDR1 MNHEY, CDR2 SVGEGT. The CDR3 spans 16 residues. The CDR3 DNA sequence: TGTGCCAGCAGTTACTCGAAAGGAGTCGTTTACAATGAGCAGTTCTTC. It encodes CASSYSKGVVYNEQFF.

The V call is TRBV5-1, the J call TRBJ1-1; TRBD1 matches at 8 bases. Germline loops: CDR1 SGHRS, CDR2 YFSETQ. This CDR3 contains 17 residues. The junction had 11 bases not matched to a gene; V was cut back by 0 bases and J by 4 bases. CDR3 DNA sequence: TGCGCCAGCAGCTTGGACGGAGCAGGGGGCCGGGGCACTGAAGCTTTCTTT. Amino acid sequence: CASSLDGAGGRGTEAFF.

The chain links TRBV19 to TRBJ1-2; D perhaps matches TRBD1 (6 bases). V was pared by 6 bases and J by 2 bases, with 10 bases between. The CDR3 extends over 13 amino acids. Germline V gene data show CDR1 as LNHDA and CDR2 as SQIVND (reference sequence). The CDR3 DNA sequence: TGTGCCAGTAGAAGGACAGCCAACTATGGCTACACCTTC. This translates into CASRRTANYGYTF.

This chain joins TRBV9 and TRBJ2-2; no clear D gene. V lost 0 bases and J lost 7, with 10 bases in between. The CDR3 has 14 amino acids. CDR1 is SGDLS, CDR2 YYNGEE, per germline. CDR3 coding DNA: TGTGCCAGCAGCGTAGTGGCAGTCGACGGGGAGCTGTTTTTT. Residues: CASSVVAVDGELFF. Full variable domain (missing parts from reference TRBV9 and TRBJ2-2): DSGVTQTPKHLITATGQRVTLRCSPRSGDLSVYWYQQSLDQGLQFLIQYYNGEERAKGNILERFSAQQFPDLHSELNLSSLELGDSALYFCASSVVAVDGELFFGEGSRLTVL.

The chain couples TRBV19 to TRBJ2-7, with D unresolved. This CDR3 comprises 13 residues. Trimming pared 4 bases from V and 0 bases from J, leaving 7 bases between. Germline CDR1 is LNHDA and CDR2 is SQIVND (reference sequence). The CDR3 sequence: CASSNGGSYEQYF. As DNA, the CDR3 is TGTGCCAGTAGTAATGGCGGCTCCTACGAGCAGTACTTC.

V gene TRBV4-1 combines with J gene TRBJ1-1; D gene ambiguous. The V end lost 6 bases, the J end lost 5 bases, and 10 bases lay between the germline ends. This CDR3 has 12 amino acids. Germline V lookup: CDR1 MGHRA, CDR2 YSYEKL. The CDR3 DNA follows: TGCGCCAGCAGAGGGAGTAGAACTGAAGCTTTCTTT. It translates to CASRGSRTEAFF.

The chain uses TRBV18 and TRBJ2-3; D might be TRBD2 (6 bases). The germline V gene encodes CDR1 KGHSH and CDR2 LQKENI. The CDR3 is 15 residues long. V was trimmed by 4 bases and J by 2 bases, leaving 13 bases between them. CDR3 sequence reads: CASSRRLGDTDTQYF. The DNA of the CDR3 is TGTGCCAGCTCACGACGACTAGGCGACACAGATACGCAGTATTTT.

This chain joins TRBV12-3 or TRBV12-4 and TRBJ1-1; D possibly corresponds to TRBD1 (5 bases). With 7 bases removed from V and 4 bases from J, the gap between germline ends came to 13 bases. The CDR3 length is 13 residues. CDR3 nucleotides: TGTGCCAGCACCGCGGGGGGGTCCACTGAAGCTTTCTTT. This encodes CASTAGGSTEAFF.

V and J are TRBV7-3 and TRBJ2-3, with D tentatively TRBD2 (6 bases). Looked up from germline, CDR1 is SGHTA and CDR2 is FQGTGA. The V end was cut by 1 base, the J end by 0 bases, with 11 bases between. The CDR3 extends over 16 amino acids. This CDR3 reads CASSLSVAGSTDTQYF. The CDR3 DNA sequence: TGTGCCAGCAGCTTAAGTGTTGCGGGGAGCACAGATACGCAGTATTTT.

The rearrangement joins TRBV12-3 or TRBV12-4 to TRBJ1-2, with a possible D match to TRBD1 (6 bases). V gave up 5 bases and J gave up 4 bases, with 11 bases separating them. This CDR3 contains 13 residues. CDR3 sequence reads: CASSPDRLYGYTF. The CDR3 DNA follows: TGTGCCAGCAGTCCCGACAGGCTCTATGGCTACACCTTC.

The V gene is TRBV27, the J gene TRBJ2-6; the match to TRBD2 covers 16 bases. Germline CDR1 MNHEY, CDR2 SMNVEV (reference sequence). V dropped 6 bases and J dropped 5; count of bases not matched to a gene: 4. The CDR3 extends over 17 amino acids. The CDR3 region is CASRGTSGGGWANVLTF. The CDR3 nucleotides read TGTGCCAGCAGGGGGACTAGCGGGGGGGGCTGGGCCAACGTCCTGACTTTC.

This clone was recorded a few times. The gene calls are TRBV28 and TRBJ1-6, with 9 nucleotides matching TRBD1. Germline CDR1 reads MDHEN; CDR2 reads SYDVKM. With 5 bases clipped from V and 9 bases from J, the junction kept 5 bases outside the gene matches. CDR3 length equals 14 residues. DNA of the CDR3: TGTGCCAGCAGTACCCACAGGGGGCCTTCACCCCTCCACTTT. Translation gives CASSTHRGPSPLHF.

The chain recombines TRBV5-1 with TRBJ2-5, with D tentatively TRBD1 (5 bases). V lost 4 bases and J 9 bases, leaving 16 bases between the germline ends. The CDR3 consists of 13 residues. Germline CDR1 SGHRS, CDR2 YFSETQ. The CDR3 loop reads CASSRTPPAAQYF. The DNA for the CDR3 is TGCGCCAGCAGCCGGACACCCCCGGCGGCCCAGTACTTC.

The genes are TRBV11-2 and TRBJ1-2; 8 bases are a match to TRBD1. The germline V gene has CDR1 SGHAT and CDR2 FQNNGV. The CDR3 runs to 13 residues. The ends lost 6 bases at V and 2 bases at J; junction bases unmatched: 2. CDR3 in DNA: TGTGCCAGCAGTCGGACAGGGAACTATGGCTACACCTTC. It codes for CASSRTGNYGYTF.

This clone has a single count. V gene TRBV2 combines with J gene TRBJ2-5; possible D gene TRBD2, 7 bases. Germline loops: CDR1 SNHLY, CDR2 FYNNEI. This CDR3 contains 17 residues. The V end lost 4 bases, the J end lost 0 bases, and 18 bases lay between the germline ends. CDR3 DNA sequence: TGTGCCAGCAGTGCGGGGAGGGACACACTCTACCAAGAGACCCAGTACTTC. It is translated as CASSAGRDTLYQETQYF.

The chain has TRBV27 and TRBJ1-2, with TRBD1 as a possible D gene (5 bases). The CDR3 runs 14 residues. V gave up 3 bases and J gave up 6 bases, with 14 bases separating them. The germline V gene has CDR1 MNHEY and CDR2 SMNVEV (reference sequence). The CDR3 coding sequence is TGTGCCAGCAGTTTCACAGGTCGGCTCAATGGCTACACCTTC. It encodes CASSFTGRLNGYTF.

This clone appeared once. This chain joins TRBV11-3 and TRBJ2-3; 9 bases are a match to TRBD1. Germline V gene data show CDR1 as SGHNT and CDR2 as YENEEA. The junction had 7 bases not matched to a gene; V was cut back by 5 bases and J by 4 bases. CDR3 size: 15 residues. The CDR3 DNA follows: TGTGCCAGCAGCACTCACAGGGGGCCGTCAGATACGCAGTATTTT. It is translated as CASSTHRGPSDTQYF.

About this clone: Other DNA variants within this sample encode the same CDR3. The J gene is TRBJ1-1, the V gene TRBV24-1; 7 positions match TRBD1. J gave up 4 bases and V 2 bases, and 0 bases lay outside the gene matches. The germline CDR1 and CDR2 sequences are KGHDR and SFDVKD. CDR3 length: 13 residues. CDR3 coding DNA: TGTGCCACCAGTGATTCAGGGGGCACTGAAGCTTTCTTT. Residues: CATSDSGGTEAFF.